The 14 T cell receptor beta chains presented below share a single source sample, sequenced in a study of spatial heterogeneity in lung cancer. Study-wide findings and caveats: In tumors, expanded intratumoral alpha and beta TCR counts tracked mutation counts.

TCRdb re-analysed the 5' RACE reads in MiXCR, keeping a single row per CDR3 protein. The data hold about 4,800 distinct CDR3 sequences, with roughly 9.1% observed a single time. Their recognized antigens are unknown. Time point defined: sample taken at primary tumor resection. Sequenced material: lung tumor tissue, taken at surgery. These receptors were taken from a male donor with early-stage non-small cell lung cancer.

A few counts support this clonotype. V gene TRBV6-2 or TRBV6-3 combines with J gene TRBJ2-5; D unresolved. The CDR3 has 15 amino acids. V was trimmed by 2 bases and J by 4 bases, leaving 14 bases between them. Germline V CDR1 and CDR2: MNHEY, SVGEGT. The CDR3 region has the DNA TGTGCCAGCAGTTACGGTGCGCCTCCGAGAGAGACCCAGTACTTC. Translation gives CASSYGAPPRETQYF.

By share of the sample, this clonotype is medium-sized. V is TRBV7-6 and J is TRBJ2-1; the D is unclear. Trimming shortened V by 1 base and J by 4 bases, and 8 bases separated the two germline ends. Germline CDR1 SGHVS, CDR2 FNYEAQ. This CDR3 is 14 amino acids long. CDR3 residues: CASSLGGVYNEQFF. The CDR3 DNA reads TGTGCCAGCAGCTTAGGAGGCGTTTACAATGAGCAGTTCTTC.

The chain carries TRBV29-1 and TRBJ2-3; D unclear. Germline-derived CDR1 and CDR2 are SQVTM and ANQGSEA. Deletions cut 4 bases from V and 0 bases from J, with 8 bases between. This CDR3 region has 13 residues. This CDR3 is CSVVASSTDTQYF. The CDR3 DNA reads TGCAGCGTTGTGGCGTCTAGCACAGATACGCAGTATTTT.

V usage is TRBV6-2 or TRBV6-3 and J usage is TRBJ2-2; 10 bases are a match to TRBD1. This CDR3 is built from 16 residues. With V trimmed by 2 bases and J by 1 base, 1 base remained unmatched. Per germline, CDR1 MNHEY and CDR2 SVGEGT. The CDR3 protein is CASSYGTGVNTGELFF. In DNA form, the CDR3 reads TGTGCCAGCAGTTACGGGACAGGGGTGAACACCGGGGAGCTGTTTTTT.

This clonotype was detected many times. This chain uses TRBV7-8 with TRBJ1-3; unclear D gene. This CDR3 contains 16 residues. Trimming took off 6 bases at V and 0 bases at J, with 15 bases between the two ends. Germline V gene sequence: CDR1 SGHVS, CDR2 FQNEAQ. Here the CDR3 DNA reads TGTGCCAGCAGTTCCACCGTGCAAAGCTCTGGAAACACCATATATTTT. Its translation: CASSSTVQSSGNTIYF.

DNA of the CDR3: TGTGCCAGCAGCCTTACTAGCTTCCAAGAGACCCAGTACTTC. As protein: CASSLTSFQETQYF. The chain links TRBV7-2 to TRBJ2-5; D may be TRBD2 (6 bases). This CDR3 spans 14 amino acids. Germline-derived CDR1 and CDR2 are SGHTA and FQGNSA. V gave up 5 bases and J gave up 1 base, with 11 bases separating them.

This clonotype is deemed medium-sized (0.01 to 0.1%). The chain links TRBV6-5 to TRBJ2-7, with TRBD2 matching 11 bases. The CDR3 sequence is 17 residues long. Germline loops: CDR1 MNHEY, CDR2 SVGAGI. J lost 1 base, V lost 0 bases, and 5 bases had no gene match. Here the CDR3 DNA reads TGTGCCAGCAGTTACTCGGACCTAGCGGGAGGTTCCTACGAGCAGTACTTC. This codes for CASSYSDLAGGSYEQYF.

Notes on this clonotype: A much larger clone is a single base away; this may be a read error. The chain couples TRBV2 to TRBJ2-2; D gene uncertain. CDR3 length: 14 amino acids. Trimming took off 2 bases at V and 6 bases at J, with 10 bases between the two ends. The germline gives CDR1 SNHLY, CDR2 FYNNEI. The CDR3 protein is CASSEMGRAGELFF. CDR3 coding DNA: TGTGCCAGCAGTGAAATGGGAAGGGCCGGGGAGCTGTTTTTT.

This clonotype was found many times. The chain carries TRBV19 and TRBJ1-5; no clear D gene. Trimming removed 7 bases at V and 0 bases at J, with 10 bases between. The germline V gene encodes CDR1 LNHDA and CDR2 SQIVND (reference sequence). The CDR3 length is 14 residues. The CDR3 DNA follows: TGTGCCAGTATTTCCGCGTATAGCAATCAGCCCCAGCATTTT. Encoded protein: CASISAYSNQPQHF.

This clonotype is medium-sized by share. This CDR3 is CTSSQRDINQPQHF. The CDR3 DNA reads TGCACCAGCAGCCAAAGGGATATCAATCAGCCCCAGCATTTT. The chain has TRBV1 and TRBJ1-5. TRBV1 represents a pseudogene. This CDR3 comprises 14 residues.

This clonotype is labeled as medium-sized. This sequence joins TRBV15 and TRBJ2-1, with 7 bases identical to TRBD2. This CDR3 has 14 amino acids. Losses at the gene ends were 0 bases for V and 10 bases for J; bases not matched to a gene: 6. From germline, CDR1 is LNHNV and CDR2 YYDKDF (reference sequence). The CDR3 DNA reads as TGTGCCACCAGCAGAGAGGTCCGGACTAGAGAGCAGTTCTTC. Its protein product is CATSREVRTREQFF.

In its sample, this clonotype ranks as hyperexpanded. The CDR3 protein is CASYRPSDNEQFF. The CDR3 nucleotides read TGTGCCAGCTACAGGCCTAGCGACAATGAGCAGTTCTTC. V is TRBV7-9 and J is TRBJ2-1; tentative D call: TRBD2 (6 bases). V was cut by 8 bases and J by 5 bases, with 13 bases left in between. Germline assignment: CDR1 SEHNR and CDR2 FQNEAQ (reference sequence). The CDR3 is made up of 13 amino acids.

This clonotype was observed many times. This chain uses TRBV6-2 or TRBV6-3 with TRBJ1-6; no clear D gene. The V end lost 6 bases, the J end lost 6 bases, and 9 bases lay between the germline ends. The germline V gene encodes CDR1 MNHEY and CDR2 SVGEGT. The CDR3 covers 13 residues. In DNA, the CDR3 is TGTGCCAGCAGAGGTCGGAGTAATTCACCCCTCCACTTT. This codes for CASRGRSNSPLHF.

This clonotype was seen at least ten times. V gene TRBV6-1 combines with J gene TRBJ2-7; D ambiguous. The V end lost 3 bases, the J end lost 5 bases, and 5 bases lay between the germline ends. The CDR3 extends over 11 amino acids. The germline gives CDR1 MNHNS, CDR2 SASEGT. The CDR3 DNA is TGTGCCAGCAGTGATGGCCACGAGCAGTACTTC. Its translation: CASSDGHEQYF.